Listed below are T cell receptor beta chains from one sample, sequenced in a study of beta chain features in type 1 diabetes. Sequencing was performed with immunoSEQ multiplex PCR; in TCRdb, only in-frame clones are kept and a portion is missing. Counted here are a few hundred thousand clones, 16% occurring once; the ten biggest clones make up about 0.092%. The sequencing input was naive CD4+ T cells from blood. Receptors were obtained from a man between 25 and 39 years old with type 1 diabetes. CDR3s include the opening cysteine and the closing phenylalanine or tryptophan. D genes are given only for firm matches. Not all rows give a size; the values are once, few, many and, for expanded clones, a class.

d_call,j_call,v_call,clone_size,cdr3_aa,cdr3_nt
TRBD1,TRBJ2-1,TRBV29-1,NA,CSVLPGQVNEQFF,TGCAGCGTCTTACCGGGACAGGTGAATGAGCAGTTCTTC
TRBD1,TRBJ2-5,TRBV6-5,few,CASSYSSGTGEETQYF,TGTGCCAGCAGTTACTCGAGCGGGACAGGGGAAGAGACCCAGTACTTC
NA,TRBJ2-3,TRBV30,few,CAWSIGRGADTQYF,TGTGCCTGGAGTATCGGACGAGGCGCAGATACGCAGTATTTT
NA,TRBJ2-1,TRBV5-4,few,CASSLAQGAYNEQFF,TGTGCCAGCAGCTTGGCGCAGGGAGCCTACAATGAGCAGTTCTTC
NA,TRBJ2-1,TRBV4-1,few,CASSSNEQFF,TGCGCCAGCAGCTCGAATGAGCAGTTCTTC
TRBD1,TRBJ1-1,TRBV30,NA,CAWSVGQLNTEAFF,TGTGCCTGGAGTGTGGGACAGCTGAACACTGAAGCTTTCTTT
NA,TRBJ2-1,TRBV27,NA,CASSPGTPGISEQFF,TGTGCCAGCAGTCCTGGGACTCCTGGGATTTCGGAGCAGTTCTTC
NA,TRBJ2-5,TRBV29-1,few,CSVEFWGGGGEETQYF,TGCAGCGTTGAATTCTGGGGAGGGGGCGGCGAAGAGACCCAGTACTTC
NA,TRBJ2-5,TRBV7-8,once,CASGTPQETQYF,TGTGCCAGCGGGACTCCCCAAGAGACCCAGTACTTC
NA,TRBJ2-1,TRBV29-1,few,CSVEDPYNEQFF,TGCAGCGTTGAAGACCCTTACAATGAGCAGTTCTTC
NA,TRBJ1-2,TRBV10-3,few,CAISDRGDYGYTF,TGTGCCATCAGTGACAGGGGAGACTATGGCTACACCTTC
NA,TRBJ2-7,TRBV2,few,CASAHRSNPSYEQYF,TGTGCCAGTGCCCACAGAAGTAATCCCTCCTACGAGCAGTACTTC
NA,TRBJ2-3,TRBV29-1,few,CTGATSTDTQYF,TGCACCGGGGCGACTAGCACAGATACGCAGTATTTT
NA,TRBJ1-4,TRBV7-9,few,CASSYHQGNEKLFF,TGTGCCAGCAGTTATCATCAGGGGAATGAAAAACTGTTTTTT
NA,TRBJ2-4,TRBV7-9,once,CASSSSRGQDIQYF,TGTGCCAGCAGTTCAAGTCGGGGCCAGGACATTCAGTACTTC
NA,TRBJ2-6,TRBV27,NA,CASSPSQHSGANVLTF,TGTGCCAGCTCCCCCTCCCAGCATTCTGGGGCCAACGTCCTGACTTTC
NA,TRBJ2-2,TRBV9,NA,CASSVGLTGELFF,TGTGCCAGCAGCGTAGGTCTTACCGGGGAGCTGTTTTTT
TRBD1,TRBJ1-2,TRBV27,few,CASSFRDSYYGYTF,TGTGCCAGCAGTTTCCGGGACAGCTACTATGGCTACACCTTC
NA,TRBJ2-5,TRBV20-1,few,CSAPQGQTQYF,TGCAGTGCTCCGCAGGGGCAGACCCAGTACTTC
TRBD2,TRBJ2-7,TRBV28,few,CASSPGLAGFYEQYF,TGTGCCAGCAGTCCCGGACTAGCGGGGTTCTACGAGCAGTACTTC
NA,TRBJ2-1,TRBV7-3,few,CASSLTGDSYNEQFF,TGTGCCAGCAGCTTAACGGGGGACTCCTACAATGAGCAGTTCTTC
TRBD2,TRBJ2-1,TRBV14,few,CASSPGLAVYNEQFF,TGTGCCAGCAGCCCGGGACTAGCGGTCTACAATGAGCAGTTCTTC
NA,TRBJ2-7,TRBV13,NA,CASSLLGRGNEQYF,TGTGCCAGCAGCTTACTAGGACGGGGCAACGAGCAGTACTTC
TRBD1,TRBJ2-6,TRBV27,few,CASSLEGGNSGANVLTF,TGTGCCAGCAGTTTAGAAGGGGGCAACTCTGGGGCCAACGTCCTGACTTTC
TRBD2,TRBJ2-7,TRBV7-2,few,CASRGLAGGEQYF,TGTGCCAGCAGGGGACTAGCGGGCGGAGAGCAGTACTTC
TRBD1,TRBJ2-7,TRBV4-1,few,CASSERDRVYEQYF,TGCGCCAGCAGCGAGAGAGACAGGGTCTACGAGCAGTACTTC
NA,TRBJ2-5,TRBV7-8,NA,CASSLAGMLAQYF,TGTGCCAGCAGCTTAGCAGGAATGTTGGCCCAGTACTTC
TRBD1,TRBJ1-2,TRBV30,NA,CAWNPGQSSVGGYTF,TGTGCCTGGAACCCGGGACAGAGCTCCGTCGGTGGCTACACCTTC
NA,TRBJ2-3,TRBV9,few,CASTSGTSTDTQYF,TGTGCCAGCACCTCCGGGACGTCCACAGATACGCAGTATTTT
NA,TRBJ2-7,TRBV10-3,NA,CAISEAVYEQYF,TGTGCCATCAGTGAGGCGGTCTACGAGCAGTACTTC
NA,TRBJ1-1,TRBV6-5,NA,CASTGYSTEAFF,TGTGCCAGCACAGGGTACTCCACTGAAGCTTTCTTT
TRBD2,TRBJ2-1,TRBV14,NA,CASSHRIAGGTYNEQFF,TGTGCCAGCAGCCATAGGATAGCGGGAGGGACCTACAATGAGCAGTTCTTC
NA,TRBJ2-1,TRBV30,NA,CAWRADSYNEQFF,TGTGCCTGGAGAGCGGACTCCTACAATGAGCAGTTCTTC
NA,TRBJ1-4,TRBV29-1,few,CSGGSGYGEKLFF,TGCAGCGGGGGATCAGGGTATGGTGAAAAACTGTTTTTT
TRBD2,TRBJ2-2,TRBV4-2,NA,CASSQETSGTSGELFF,TGTGCCAGCAGCCAAGAAACTAGCGGGACTTCCGGGGAGCTGTTTTTT
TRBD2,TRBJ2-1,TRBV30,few,CAWAEGLAAHNEQFF,TGTGCCTGGGCGGAAGGACTAGCGGCCCACAATGAGCAGTTCTTC
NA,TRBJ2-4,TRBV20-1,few,CSGGEENIQYF,TGCAGTGGAGGAGAGGAAAACATTCAGTACTTC
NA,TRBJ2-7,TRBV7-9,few,CASGRDTLNFYEQYF,TGTGCCAGCGGACGGGACACCCTGAACTTCTACGAGCAGTACTTC
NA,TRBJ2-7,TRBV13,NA,CASSLNRVSYEQYF,TGTGCCAGCAGCTTGAACAGGGTCTCCTACGAGCAGTACTTC
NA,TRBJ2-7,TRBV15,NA,CATSRDVKAPKYEQYF,TGTGCCACCAGCAGAGATGTAAAGGCACCCAAATACGAGCAGTACTTC
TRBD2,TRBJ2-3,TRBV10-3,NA,CAIRGTSGLRTDTQYF,TGTGCCATCAGGGGGACTAGCGGGCTACGCACAGATACGCAGTATTTT
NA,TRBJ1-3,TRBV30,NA,CAWSPSGPEGNTIYF,TGTGCCTGGAGTCCCTCGGGGCCCGAAGGAAACACCATATATTTT
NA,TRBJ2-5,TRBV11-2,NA,CASSSYQETQYF,TGTGCCAGCAGCTCGTACCAAGAGACCCAGTACTTC
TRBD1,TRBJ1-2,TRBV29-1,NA,CSVAPDRGYGYTF,TGCAGCGTTGCCCCCGACAGGGGCTATGGCTACACCTTC
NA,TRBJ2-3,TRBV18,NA,CASSPSPSTDTQYF,TGTGCCAGCTCACCATCCCCAAGCACAGATACGCAGTATTTT
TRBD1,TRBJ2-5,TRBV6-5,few,CASSYSMDRVGETQYF,TGTGCCAGCAGTTACTCGATGGACAGGGTAGGGGAGACCCAGTACTTC
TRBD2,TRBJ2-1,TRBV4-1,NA,CASRRSGGESYNEQFF,TGCGCCAGCAGGCGAAGCGGGGGGGAGTCCTACAATGAGCAGTTCTTC
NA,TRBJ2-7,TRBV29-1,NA,CSVGSSVSSYEQYF,TGCAGCGTTGGTTCTAGTGTTAGCTCCTACGAGCAGTACTTC
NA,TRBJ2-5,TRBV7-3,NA,CASSSRDGETQYF,TGTGCCAGCAGCTCCCGGGACGGAGAGACCCAGTACTTC